The subject of this entry is one T cell receptor beta chain. The antigen remains unidentified. V shed 5 bases, J shed 3 bases, and the junction held 14 bases outside the gene matches. CDR1 SGHTA and CDR2 FQGNSA come from the germline V gene. This CDR3 has 17 amino acids. These data come from a study of blood T cells in healthy people across ages. Study-wide findings and caveats: In older individuals, TCR beta diversity per million T cells was lower, falling roughly linearly with age. Strongly correlated with naive T cell percentage was TCR beta diversity.

A second PCR of 7 to 11 cycles used a sample-barcoded 5' primer and a J-beta primer mix. Each cDNA molecule, via a template-switch adaptor with 12 random nucleotides, was tagged. Each of the samples gave a minimum of 2.5 million paired-end reads that contained CDR3. TCRdb itself ran the 5' RACE reads through MiXCR, one entry per CDR3 protein. The table lists roughly 800,000 distinct CDR3 sequences, nearly 60% of them singletons. Sequenced sample: blood. The sequence was collected from a man aged 25-40 years in good health. The rearrangement uses TRBV7-2 and TRBJ2-5; 8 nucleotides align to TRBD1. The CDR3 here is CASSPQLTGGTKETQYF. In DNA, the CDR3 is TGTGCCAGCAGCCCCCAACTTACAGGGGGAACAAAAGAGACCCAGTACTTC.